The 3 T cell receptor beta chains presented below share a single source sample, sequenced in a study of Graves' ophthalmopathy and Graves' hyperthyroidism. The authors amplified TCR beta CDR3 regions, and they did so from RNA transcripts for repertoire sequencing. The authors performed first-round RT-PCR with HTBI primers and then a second-round multiplex PCR. TCRdb reprocessed the multiplex PCR reads via MiXCR and lists one record per CDR3 protein. The sample comprises almost 750,000 distinct CDR3 sequences, 35% to 50% of which are singletons, and 44% rests with the top ten. Sequencing used peripheral blood. The origin of the receptors is an adult man with Graves' ophthalmopathy.

This clonotype showed up many times. The chain joins TRBV19 to TRBJ1-2, with TRBD1 matching 7 bases. CDR1 is LNHDA, CDR2 SQIVND, per germline (reference sequence). V shed 4 bases and J 1 base; nucleotides not matched to a gene: 3. The CDR3 totals 14 residues. Here the CDR3 reads CASSTRQGNYGYTF. The CDR3 DNA reads TGTGCCAGTAGTACGAGACAGGGTAACTATGGCTACACCTTC.

This clonotype was recorded many times. The rearrangement uses TRBV29-1 and TRBJ1-2; 8 positions agree with TRBD1. V lost 5 bases to trimming and J lost 0 bases; unmatched junction nucleotides: 2. This CDR3 has 13 amino acids. The V gene's germline CDR1 is SQVTM and CDR2 ANQGSEA. CDR3 loop: CSVPDRANYGYTF. Here the CDR3 DNA reads TGCAGCGTTCCGGACAGGGCTAACTATGGCTACACCTTC.

Comments on this clonotype: It may be a read error: a sequence one base away is much more abundant. The CDR3: CASSEGGRTETQYF. CDR3 in DNA: TGTGCCAGTAGTGAGGGCGGGAGGACGGAGACCCAGTACTTC. The chain carries TRBV19 and TRBJ2-5; 8 nucleotides align to TRBD2. Germline lookup yields CDR1 LNHDA and CDR2 SQIVND (reference sequence). The trim removed 5 bases at V and 5 bases at J, leaving 7 bases unmatched. The CDR3 is 14 amino acids.